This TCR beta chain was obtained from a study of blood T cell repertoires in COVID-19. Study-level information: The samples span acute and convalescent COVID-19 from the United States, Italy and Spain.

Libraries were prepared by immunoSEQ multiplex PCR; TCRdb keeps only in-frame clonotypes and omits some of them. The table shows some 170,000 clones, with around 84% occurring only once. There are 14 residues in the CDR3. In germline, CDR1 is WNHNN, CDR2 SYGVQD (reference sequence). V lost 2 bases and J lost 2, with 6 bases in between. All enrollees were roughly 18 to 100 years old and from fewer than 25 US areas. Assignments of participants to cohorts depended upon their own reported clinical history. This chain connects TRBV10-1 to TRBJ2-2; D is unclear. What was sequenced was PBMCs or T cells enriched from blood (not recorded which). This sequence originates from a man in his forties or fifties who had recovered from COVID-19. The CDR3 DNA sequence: TGCGCCAGCAGTGAGACAGTAAACACCGGGGAGCTGTTTTTT. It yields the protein CASSETVNTGELFF.